These 19 T cell receptor beta chains came from one sample sequenced in a study of blood T cell repertoires in COVID-19 (dated by TCRdb to 2020 to 2022). The receptor library was made with the immunoSEQ multiplex PCR assay. Entries here come from immuneACCESS through TCRdb and include only in-frame sequences with V and J called. Some clones fail to appear in such tables; in the studies checked, an unresolved V gene covers under half of the shortfall, and the cause of the remainder is unknown. This sample has fewer than 250,000 clones in its table, and 70% to 90% of those were observed once. 2.5% to 3% of the sample belongs to the ten largest clones. The sample consisted of peripheral blood. The receptors originated from a woman aged 70-85 years with active or convalescent COVID-19.

V usage is TRBV14 and J usage is TRBJ2-1; D possibly corresponds to TRBD2 (6 bases). V lost 4 bases, J lost 4 bases, and 14 bases lay in between. CDR3 size: 15 residues. CDR1 SGHDN and CDR2 FVKESK come from the germline V gene. The CDR3 here is CASSLHGRGYNEQFF. The CDR3, as DNA: TGTGCCAGCAGCCTCCATGGGCGGGGTTACAATGAGCAGTTCTTC. Supplemented by reference TRBV14 and TRBJ2-1, the full variable domain reads EAGVTQFPSHSVIEKGQTVTLRCDPISGHDNLYWYRRVMGKEIKFLLHFVKESKQDESGMPNNRFLAERTGGTYSTLKVQPAELEDSGVYFCASSLHGRGYNEQFFGPGTRLTVL.

This chain connects TRBV11-3 to TRBJ1-3; the match to TRBD1 covers 7 bases. The CDR3 is 16 amino acids. After removal of 5 bases from V and 4 bases from J, the junction contained 11 bases not matched to a gene. Germline assignment: CDR1 SGHNT and CDR2 YENEEA. The CDR3 region has the DNA TGTGCCAGCAGCCCGGGGGACAGCACAGACGGAAACACCATATATTTT. Protein: CASSPGDSTDGNTIYF.

The gene calls are TRBV7-9 and TRBJ1-1; TRBD1 aligns across 11 bases. Germline trimming cut 1 base from V and 5 bases from J; bases unmatched to any gene: 9. This CDR3 comprises 17 residues. Germline V lookup: CDR1 SEHNR, CDR2 FQNEAQ (reference sequence). CDR3 region: CASSLVGTGGRGTEAFF. The CDR3 bases are TGTGCCAGCAGCTTAGTTGGGACAGGGGGGAGAGGGACTGAAGCTTTCTTT.

This clone was counted only a few times. The chain carries TRBV27 and TRBJ1-5; D is uncertain. Deletions cut 3 bases from V and 3 bases from J, with 3 bases between. This CDR3 is 12 amino acids long. The germline V gene has CDR1 MNHEY and CDR2 SMNVEV (reference sequence). CDR3 DNA: TGTGCCAGCAGTTTCAACAATCAGCCCCAGCATTTT. Translated: CASSFNNQPQHF.

The chain couples TRBV19 to TRBJ1-1; D might be TRBD1 (5 bases). V dropped 7 bases and J dropped 4 bases, with 16 bases sitting between them. CDR1 is LNHDA, CDR2 SQIVND, per germline (reference sequence). The CDR3 extends over 14 amino acids. The CDR3 DNA sequence: TGTGCCAGTACCCCCCTGGGTCAGGGCACTGAAGCTTTCTTT. Its protein product is CASTPLGQGTEAFF.

CDR3 protein: CASSVVSTGELFF. The CDR3 coding sequence is TGTGCCAGCAGCGTAGTATCCACCGGGGAGCTGTTTTTT. V is TRBV9 and J is TRBJ2-2; D unclear. The CDR3 loop spans 13 amino acids. Trimming stripped 0 bases from V and 4 bases from J, with 4 bases between. Germline lookup yields CDR1 SGDLS and CDR2 YYNGEE.

Only a few counts were recorded for this clone. The chain employs TRBV30 and TRBJ1-2; TRBD1 is a possible D gene (6 bases). Trimming cost V 4 bases and J 3 bases, with 15 bases left between them. Germline lookup yields CDR1 GTSNPN and CDR2 SVGIG (reference sequence). The CDR3 extends over 14 amino acids. The CDR3 sequence is CAWTLYGQYYGYTF. DNA for the CDR3: TGTGCCTGGACTTTATATGGACAGTACTATGGCTACACCTTC. The full variable domain, with the rest looked up from reference TRBV30 and TRBJ1-2, is SQTIHQWPATLVQPVGSPLSLECTVEGTSNPNLYWYRQAAGRGLQLLFYSVGIGQISSEVPQNLSASRPQDRQFILSSKKLLLSDSGFYLCAWTLYGQYYGYTFGSGTRLTVV.

The chain uses TRBV4-3 and TRBJ2-1; 8 bases map to TRBD1. Germline V gene lookup returns CDR1 LGHNA and CDR2 YSLEER. Trimming cost V 0 bases and J 0 bases; bases outside gene matches: 13. This CDR3 contains 20 residues. CDR3 in amino acids: CASSQDLGDRGVGSYNEQFF. CDR3 in DNA: TGCGCCAGCAGCCAAGATCTTGGAGACAGGGGTGTTGGCTCCTACAATGAGCAGTTCTTC.

The chain carries TRBV18 and TRBJ2-2; possibly TRBD2 for D (5 bases). The V and J ends lost 3 bases and 4 bases respectively, with 27 bases between them. The CDR3 has 20 amino acids. Germline V gene lookup returns CDR1 KGHSH and CDR2 LQKENI. The chain's CDR3 is CASSPGLSGGVSEPTGELFF. In nucleotides, the CDR3 is TGTGCCAGCTCACCCGGATTGAGTGGAGGAGTCTCTGAACCCACCGGGGAGCTGTTTTTT. Variable domain in full (rest from reference TRBV18 and TRBJ2-2): NAGVMQNPRHLVRRRGQEARLRCSPMKGHSHVYWYRQLPEEGLKFMVYLQKENIIDESGMPKERFSAEFPKEGPSILRIQQVVRGDSAAYFCASSPGLSGGVSEPTGELFFGEGSRLTVL.

The chain recombines TRBV11-2 with TRBJ1-1; D unclear. V was pared by 5 bases and J by 4 bases, with 14 bases between. Germline V CDR1 and CDR2: SGHAT, FQNNGV. This CDR3 contains 14 residues. CDR3 coding DNA: TGTGCCAGCAGCCAACATAGGGAGAGCACTGAAGCTTTCTTT. Translation gives CASSQHRESTEAFF.

The chain has TRBV29-1 and TRBJ2-1; 9 positions match TRBD1. This CDR3 spans 13 amino acids. J was trimmed by 0 bases and V by 7 bases; bases with no gene match: 1. Germline loops: CDR1 SQVTM, CDR2 ANQGSEA. The CDR3 DNA reads as TGCAGCGGGGGACAGGGCTCCTACAATGAGCAGTTCTTC. This codes for CSGGQGSYNEQFF.

J is TRBJ1-2 and V is TRBV28; tentative D call: TRBD1 (5 bases). Trimming pared 6 bases from V and 6 bases from J, leaving 17 bases between. Germline loops: CDR1 MDHEN, CDR2 SYDVKM. This CDR3 has 14 residues. As DNA, the CDR3 is TGTGCCAGCAGCCTAATTGTACAGGTTAATGGCTACACCTTC. This translates into CASSLIVQVNGYTF.

The chain uses TRBV2 and TRBJ2-1; D may be TRBD1 (5 bases). Germline-derived CDR1 and CDR2 are SNHLY and FYNNEI. V lost 6 bases and J 7 bases, leaving 13 bases between the germline ends. The CDR3 is made up of 13 amino acids. The CDR3 here is CASRGQGGNEQFF. The CDR3 coding sequence is TGTGCCAGCAGGGGGCAGGGCGGTAATGAGCAGTTCTTC.

The V and J genes are TRBV3-1 (or the pseudogene TRBV3-2) and TRBJ2-3, with D possibly matching TRBD2 (6 bases). The CDR3 sequence is 16 residues long. V dropped 1 base and J dropped 2 bases, with 13 bases sitting between them. CDR1 and CDR2 (germline): LGHDT, YNNKEL (reference sequence). The CDR3 coding sequence is TGTGCCAGCAGCCAAGGTAGGATAGCGGTCACAGATACGCAGTATTTT. Protein: CASSQGRIAVTDTQYF.

This clone was seen a handful of times. The chain combines TRBV6-5 with TRBJ1-2; 9 bases are shared with TRBD1. CDR3 length equals 14 residues. Losses at the gene ends were 6 bases for V and 1 base for J; bases not matched to a gene: 3. CDR1 is MNHEY and CDR2 is SVGAGI in the germline V gene. CDR3 nucleotide sequence: TGTGCCAGCAGGCGGACAGGGGTTAACTATGGCTACACCTTC. Translating it yields CASRRTGVNYGYTF.

The chain uses TRBV7-3 and TRBJ2-5, with TRBD2 identical over 8 bases. The CDR3 extends over 14 amino acids. V gave up 5 bases and J gave up 1 base; unmatched junction bases: 3. Germline loops: CDR1 SGHTA, CDR2 FQGTGA. The CDR3: CASSGGGSQETQYF. The CDR3 DNA is TGTGCCAGCAGCGGCGGGGGGTCCCAAGAGACCCAGTACTTC. Looking up the rest from reference TRBV7-3 and TRBJ2-5 gives the full variable domain: GAGVSQTPSNKVTEKGKYVELRCDPISGHTALYWYRQSLGQGPEFLIYFQGTGAADDSGLPNDRFFAVRPEGSVSTLKIQRTERGDSAVYLCASSGGGSQETQYFGPGTRLLVL.

This chain joins TRBV10-3 and TRBJ2-5; 9 nucleotides line up with TRBD1. The germline V gene has CDR1 ENHRY and CDR2 SYGVKD. V shed 5 bases, J shed 2 bases, and the junction held 6 bases outside the gene matches. The CDR3 is 15 amino acids. CDR3 protein: CAISSDRGTQETQYF. Written as DNA, the CDR3 is TGTGCCATCAGTTCCGACAGGGGGACGCAAGAGACCCAGTACTTC.

The chain uses TRBV15 and TRBJ2-3; 7 nucleotides line up with TRBD1. The germline V gene has CDR1 LNHNV and CDR2 YYDKDF (reference sequence). V gave up 5 bases and J gave up 3 bases; unmatched junction bases: 11. There are 16 residues in the CDR3. The CDR3 sequence is CATSPSTRGTTDTQYF. The CDR3 DNA follows: TGTGCCACCAGCCCATCAACCAGGGGGACGACAGATACGCAGTATTTT. The entire variable domain, with the rest obtained from reference TRBV15 and TRBJ2-3, is as follows: DAMVIQNPRYQVTQFGKPVTLSCSQTLNHNVMYWYQQKSSQAPKLLFHYYDKDFNNEADTPDNFQSRRPNTSFCFLDIRSPGLGDTAMYLCATSPSTRGTTDTQYFGPGTRLTVL.

This chain joins TRBV3-1 (or the pseudogene TRBV3-2) and TRBJ1-5; D gene ambiguous. The ends were cut back, 1 base at V and 5 bases at J, with 9 bases in the middle. The CDR3 runs to 14 residues. CDR1 is LGHDT and CDR2 is YNNKEL in the germline V gene (reference sequence). CDR3 sequence reads: CASSQVVGDQPQHF. The CDR3 bases are TGTGCCAGCAGCCAAGTAGTCGGAGATCAGCCCCAGCATTTT.